This T cell receptor beta chain was obtained from a study of tumor and adjacent non-tumor tissue in lung cancer. The germline gives CDR1 SGHNT, CDR2 YYREEE (reference sequence). The CDR3 contains 13 residues. The template was RNA from unsorted bulk tissue. Three rounds of nested PCR, following a modified ARM-PCR protocol, produced the TCRbeta library. MiXCR was run by TCRdb on the multiplex PCR reads, yielding one entry per CDR3 protein. The sample lists 90,000 or so distinct CDR3 sequences, around 65% occurring once. Remarks on this clonotype: A much larger clone lies a single base off, so this may be a read error.

The material sequenced was lung tumor tissue. This sequence joins TRBV5-4 and TRBJ2-7; D is uncertain. This receptor was taken from a man in his 70s with non-small cell lung cancer. Here the CDR3 reads CASSSQDLYVQYF. The CDR3 DNA sequence: TGTGCCAGCAGCTCCCAGGACCTCTACGTGCAGTACTTC.